This TCR beta chain comes out of a study of monozygotic twins with inflammatory bowel disease. TCRdb reworked the 5' RACE reads into one entry per CDR3 protein, no DNA. The table lists more than 300,000 distinct CDR3 sequences. This CDR3 has 14 amino acids. Germline V gene sequence: CDR1 MGHRA, CDR2 YSYEKL. What was sequenced was blood. This TCR was sampled from a human donor with ulcerative colitis or Crohn's disease, or a healthy co-twin of an affected twin (not recorded which). This chain joins TRBV4-1 and TRBJ2-7. The CDR3 sequence: CASSQDSVSYEQYF.